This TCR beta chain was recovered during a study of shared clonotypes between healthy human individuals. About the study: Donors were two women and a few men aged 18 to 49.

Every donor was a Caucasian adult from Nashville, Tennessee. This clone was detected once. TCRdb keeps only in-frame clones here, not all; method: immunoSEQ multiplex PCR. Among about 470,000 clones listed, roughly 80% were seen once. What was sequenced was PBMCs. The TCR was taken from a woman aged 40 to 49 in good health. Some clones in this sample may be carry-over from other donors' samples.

The CDR3 spells CATSRESARDPYNEQFF. The CDR3 DNA is TGTGCCACCAGCAGAGAAAGCGCCCGGGACCCCTACAATGAGCAGTTCTTC. J is TRBJ2-1 and V is TRBV15; TRBD1 or TRBD2 may be the D gene (5 bases each). Deletions cut 0 bases from V and 2 bases from J, with 14 bases between. The CDR3 spans 17 residues. Germline V gene lookup returns CDR1 LNHNV and CDR2 YYDKDF (reference sequence).